This T cell receptor beta chain was identified during a study of blood T cell repertoires in COVID-19. About the study: T cells, B-cell-depleted T cells, or PBMCs supplied cDNA or gDNA.

V was pared by 3 bases and J by 6 bases, with 12 bases between. The CDR3 has 14 amino acids. Germline V gene data show CDR1 as MDHEN and CDR2 as SYDVKM. Produced via immunoSEQ multiplex PCR; TCRdb's table is partial and in-frame only. Altogether approximately 47,000 clones are present, approximately 88% being singletons, with the ten largest covering about 13%. This sequence was found in a human donor with active COVID-19. The donor label of this sample is uncertain. The J gene is TRBJ1-5, the V gene TRBV28; D possibly corresponds to TRBD1 (5 bases). The specimen was peripheral blood. The CDR3 DNA reads as TGTGCCAGCAGTTTTATTCCGGGGGTTCAGCCCCAGCATTTT. The encoded protein is CASSFIPGVQPQHF.